This T cell receptor beta chain was sequenced during a study of regulatory T cells in long-lasting Graves disease. The time point denotes: newly diagnosed GD, antithyroid drugs for less than 3 months. Extracted PBMC RNA gave rise to the TCR library. In the case of this clonotype: Its antigen is as yet unknown.

CDR3 regions were amplified by Arm-PCR using iRepertoire HTBI primers to build TCR beta libraries. TCRdb re-analysed the multiplex PCR reads in MiXCR, keeping a single row per CDR3 protein. Here the sample spans 450,000 to 600,000 distinct CDR3 sequences, roughly 16% being singletons. General observations from the study: In persistent patients, shared public clonotypes (roughly 3,000) outnumbered those in new patients (966).

These data also formed part of another study, on T cells in Graves' hyperthyroidism and ophthalmopathy.

This specimen consisted of peripheral blood mononuclear cells (PBMCs), obtained at new diagnosis, from a patient treated with antithyroid drugs. This sequence was found in a man aged 35-49 years with Graves disease.

The CDR3, as DNA: TGTGCCAGCAGTACCGGACAGGGGAGCAATGAGCAGTTCTTC. Translating gives CASSTGQGSNEQFF. The chain combines TRBV28 with TRBJ2-1, with 9 positions matching TRBD1. In germline, CDR1 is MDHEN, CDR2 SYDVKM. The CDR3 spans 14 residues. The V gene end was trimmed by 5 bases and the J gene end by 6 bases; junction bases not matched to a gene: 5.